These 17 T cell receptor beta chains were all obtained from the same sample, sequenced in a study of cytomegalovirus exposure and HLA in healthy donors (dated by TCRdb to the late 2010s). Library preparation employed the immunoSEQ multiplex PCR assay. For the multiplex PCR, a mixture combining 60 forward primers for TCR Vbeta segments and 13 reverse primers for TCR Jbeta segments was used. TCRdb limited this immuneACCESS table to in-frame rearrangements with V and J called. A share of clones is missing; checked studies link under half to unresolved V genes, and the rest is unexplained. The sample contains 200,000 to 250,000 clones, around 73% of them found a single time. In total, the top ten clones hold around 4% of the sample. Sequenced material: PBMCs. The receptor set was obtained from a male donor in good health and CMV-seronegative.

The V gene is TRBV19, the J gene TRBJ2-3; TRBD1 agrees at 7 bases. Trimming took 7 bases from V and 7 from J; bases not matched to a gene: 11. CDR3 length: 14 residues. The germline gives CDR1 LNHDA, CDR2 SQIVND (reference sequence). CDR3 region: CASTPGQKGNTQYF. The DNA for the CDR3 is TGTGCCAGTACTCCGGGACAGAAAGGAAATACGCAGTATTTT.

Comment on this clone: One end of the junction does not line up with germline, which may come from a read error. The V and J genes are TRBV7-7 and TRBJ2-7; weak D call: TRBD1 (6 bases). Germline-derived CDR1 and CDR2 are SSHAT and FNYEAQ (reference sequence). The CDR3 is made up of 14 amino acids. The CDR3 DNA follows: TGTGCTAGCAGCTTATCACAGGGCTCCTACGAGCAGTACTTC. It is translated as CASSLSQGSYEQYF.

Here the CDR3 reads CASSQAGGGYNEQFF. In DNA, the CDR3 is TGTGCCAGCAGCCAAGCGGGAGGGGGATACAATGAGCAGTTCTTC. This rearrangement joins TRBV28 to TRBJ2-1; 10 bases agree with TRBD2. Germline V gene lookup returns CDR1 MDHEN and CDR2 SYDVKM. The CDR3 consists of 15 residues. Trimming took 6 bases from V and 4 from J; bases not matched to a gene: 6.

The chain joins TRBV29-1 to TRBJ2-5; 9 positions agree with TRBD2. The J call is uncertain, as TRBJ2-7 better fits the DNA end. Germline V gives CDR1 SQVTM, CDR2 ANQGSEA. This CDR3 spans 12 amino acids. CDR3 residues: CSGAGGGREQYF. The CDR3 DNA reads as TGCAGCGGAGCGGGAGGCGGACGCGAGCAGTACTTC.

The V call is TRBV10-3, the J call TRBJ2-5, with D possibly being TRBD1 (6 bases). CDR3 length: 14 residues. Germline assignment: CDR1 ENHRY and CDR2 SYGVKD. V was pared by 3 bases and J by 1 base, with 9 bases between. DNA for the CDR3: TGTGCCATCAGTGATCTAGGGGGCCAAGAGACCCAGTACTTC. Protein sequence: CAISDLGGQETQYF.

The chain employs TRBV10-3 and TRBJ1-1; D remains unclear. CDR3 length: 14 residues. CDR1 is ENHRY, CDR2 SYGVKD, per germline. Trimming left V 3 bases short and J 4 bases short, with 12 bases between. The CDR3 region is CAISDPKTSTEAFF. The CDR3 nucleotides read TGTGCCATCAGTGACCCCAAGACAAGCACTGAAGCTTTCTTT.

V is TRBV5-6 and J is TRBJ2-3; 9 bases are shared with TRBD2. The J segment lost 1 base and the V segment lost 0 bases, leaving 6 bases of the junction unmatched. Germline-derived CDR1 and CDR2 are SGHDT and YYEEEE. This CDR3 has 17 residues. CDR3 coding DNA: TGTGCCAGCAGCTTGGGTTGGTTAGCGGGAGGCACAGATACGCAGTATTTT. Translation gives CASSLGWLAGGTDTQYF. Supplemented by reference TRBV5-6 and TRBJ2-3, the full variable domain reads DAGVTQSPTHLIKTRGQQVTLRCSPKSGHDTVSWYQQALGQGPQFIFQYYEEEERQRGNFPDRFSGHQFPNYSSELNVNALLLGDSALYLCASSLGWLAGGTDTQYFGPGTRLTVL.

J is TRBJ1-2 and V is TRBV5-1; no clear D. CDR1 is SGHRS, CDR2 YFSETQ, per germline. The CDR3 is 13 residues long. The germline V and J ends were trimmed by 4 bases and 6 bases, with 13 bases remaining between them. CDR3 sequence: CASSLLTGDGYTF. CDR3 in DNA: TGCGCCAGCAGCCTCCTGACCGGGGATGGCTACACCTTC.

V gene TRBV6-1 combines with J gene TRBJ1-5, with D hard to call. The CDR3 length is 13 residues. Trimming took 6 bases from V and 4 from J, leaving 10 bases between them. The germline gives CDR1 MNHNS, CDR2 SASEGT. CDR3 region: CASRETGNQPQHF. CDR3 bases: TGTGCCAGCAGAGAAACCGGTAATCAGCCCCAGCATTTT.

The chain joins TRBV27 to TRBJ2-7, with 10 bases matching TRBD2. The V gene's germline CDR1 is MNHEY and CDR2 SMNVEV (reference sequence). The CDR3 is made up of 15 amino acids. V lost 1 base and J lost 6; bases outside the gene matches: 6. DNA for the CDR3: TGTGCCAGCAGTTTATTTGCTAGCGGGAGTTCCGAGCAGTACTTC. It translates to CASSLFASGSSEQYF.

The CDR3 loop is CASSLMGRGSYEQYF. In nucleotides, the CDR3 is TGCGCCAGCAGCTTGATGGGAAGAGGGTCCTACGAGCAGTACTTC. V gene TRBV5-1 combines with J gene TRBJ2-5; TRBD2 is a possible D gene (5 bases). The tail of the sequence fits TRBJ2-7 better, so the J call may be wrong. CDR3 length: 15 amino acids. Germline CDR1 SGHRS, CDR2 YFSETQ.

The V gene is TRBV5-1, the J gene TRBJ2-1; 13 bases line up with TRBD2. Germline CDR1 is SGHRS and CDR2 is YFSETQ. The trim removed 4 bases at V and 2 bases at J, leaving 9 bases unmatched. This CDR3 region has 18 residues. CDR3 residues: CASSHLAGTSGTYNEQFF. CDR3 bases: TGCGCCAGCAGCCATTTGGCCGGGACTAGCGGGACCTACAATGAGCAGTTCTTC.

Comments on this clone: In this CDR3 the conserved last residue, phenylalanine or tryptophan, is missing, so a read error is likely. This sequence joins TRBV5-6 and TRBJ2-7, with D unclear. Per the germline V gene, CDR1 is SGHDT and CDR2 is YYEEEE. The V and J ends lost 0 bases and 2 bases respectively, with 9 bases between them. The CDR3 covers 14 residues. CDR3: CASSLGLHTYEQYL. The CDR3 DNA follows: TGTGCCAGCAGCTTGGGACTCCATACCTACGAGCAGTACCTC.

This clone was counted only a few times. The chain carries TRBV4-1 and TRBJ2-7; 8 bases are shared with TRBD2. V lost 3 bases to trimming and J lost 4 bases; unmatched junction nucleotides: 11. The CDR3 extends over 16 amino acids. Germline-derived CDR1 and CDR2 are MGHRA and YSYEKL. Here the CDR3 reads CASSQERAGERYEQYF. In nucleotides, the CDR3 is TGCGCCAGCAGCCAGGAGCGAGCGGGAGAGAGGTACGAGCAGTACTTC.

The CDR3 protein is CASRSGQGVSSYNEQFF. For the CDR3, the DNA is TGTGCCAGCAGGTCGGGACAGGGGGTGAGCTCCTACAATGAGCAGTTCTTC. The chain joins TRBV28 to TRBJ2-1, with 11 nucleotides matching TRBD1. After removal of 6 bases from V and 0 bases from J, the junction contained 7 bases not matched to a gene. From germline, CDR1 is MDHEN and CDR2 SYDVKM. The CDR3 is 17 amino acids.

The chain couples TRBV7-9 to TRBJ1-2; D perhaps matches TRBD1 (6 bases). The CDR3 sequence is 15 residues long. V was trimmed by 1 base and J by 2 bases, leaving 11 bases between them. CDR1 is SEHNR, CDR2 FQNEAQ, per germline (reference sequence). The CDR3 bases are TGTGCCAGCAGCTTAGGGGACACATGGAACTATGGCTACACCTTC. Translated: CASSLGDTWNYGYTF.

This clone was observed a single time. V gene TRBV7-3 combines with J gene TRBJ2-5; D possibly corresponds to TRBD1 (5 bases). Between the trimmed V and J ends, which lost 3 bases and 4 bases, there was a span of 9 bases. Looked up from germline, CDR1 is SGHTA and CDR2 is FQGTGA. The CDR3 has 13 residues. The chain's CDR3 is CASSFGQVETQYF. DNA of the CDR3: TGTGCCAGCAGCTTCGGACAAGTAGAGACCCAGTACTTC.